One and the same sample provided the 5 T cell receptor beta chains below, sequenced in a study of shared clonotypes between healthy human individuals. Measured with immunoSEQ multiplex PCR; TCRdb has only the in-frame clones, and not every one. Of about 530,000 clones listed, about 80% are singletons. Input material: PBMCs. These receptors were taken from a woman in her forties in good health. Some clones in this sample may be carry-over from other donors' samples.

The gene calls are TRBV18 and TRBJ1-5; 7 positions agree with TRBD1. J gave up 0 bases and V 2 bases, and 16 bases lay outside the gene matches. The CDR3 is 20 amino acids. CDR1 and CDR2 from the germline V gene are KGHSH and LQKENI. In DNA, the CDR3 is TGTGCCAGCTCACCAGCCTGGACCGGGACAGATTTTTATAGCAATCAGCCCCAGCATTTT. Amino acid sequence: CASSPAWTGTDFYSNQPQHF.

The rearrangement joins TRBV2 to TRBJ2-1, with D unclear. CDR3 length equals 12 residues. Trimming left V 6 bases short and J 8 bases short, with 11 bases between. Germline V gene lookup returns CDR1 SNHLY and CDR2 FYNNEI. CDR3 loop: CASRAWSDEQFF. DNA of the CDR3: TGTGCCAGCAGGGCCTGGTCGGATGAGCAGTTCTTC. The full variable domain, completed using reference TRBV2 and TRBJ2-1, is EPEVTQTPSHQVTQMGQEVILRCVPISNHLYFYWYRQILGQKVEFLVSFYNNEISEKSEIFDDQFSVERPDGSNFTLKIRSTKLEDSAMYFCASRAWSDEQFFGPGTRLTVL.

For this clone: Other DNA sequences in the same sample also yield this CDR3. The rearrangement joins TRBV11-2 to TRBJ2-1; TRBD2 agrees at 9 bases. The CDR3 loop spans 15 amino acids. J was trimmed by 2 bases and V by 4 bases; bases with no gene match: 3. Germline loops: CDR1 SGHAT, CDR2 FQNNGV. The CDR3 is CASSSTSGPYNEQFF. In nucleotides, the CDR3 is TGTGCCAGCAGCTCGACTAGCGGACCCTACAATGAGCAGTTCTTC.

The chain uses TRBV27 and TRBJ2-3; 13 bases fit TRBD2. In germline, CDR1 is MNHEY, CDR2 SMNVEV (reference sequence). The CDR3 totals 17 residues. V gave up 6 bases and J gave up 3 bases; unmatched junction bases: 9. The CDR3 DNA sequence: TGTGCCAGCAGATCAGATCCGGGACTAGCGGGGACAGATACGCAGTATTTT. Its translation is CASRSDPGLAGTDTQYF.

V and J are TRBV5-4 and TRBJ2-3; TRBD2 matches at 9 bases. V lost 4 bases and J lost 6; bases outside the gene matches: 9. Germline V gives CDR1 SGHNT, CDR2 YYREEE (reference sequence). The CDR3 length is 15 residues. The DNA of the CDR3 is TGTGCCAGCAGCCCGCCAGCGGGAGGAAGGGATACGCAGTATTTT. It encodes CASSPPAGGRDTQYF.